These T cell receptor beta chains were read from a single sample in a study of shared clonotypes between healthy human individuals. TCRdb's table, derived via immunoSEQ multiplex PCR, lists solely in-frame clones and lacks some. This table holds approximately 1,500,000 clones, around 97% found once. Sequencing input: naive CD4+ T cells sorted from blood. The receptors were sampled from a man aged 25-45 years in good health. CDR3s include the opening cysteine and the closing phenylalanine or tryptophan. The D gene is left open where the match is weak. Clone size, where shown, is once, few, many, or a class for clones that have expanded.

TRBV18	TRBD1	TRBJ2-7	.	TGTGCCAGCTCACCAATTAGCACGACAGGGGACAATCGGGTCGAGCAGTACTTC	CASSPISTTGDNRVEQYF
TRBV2	.	TRBJ2-1	.	TGTGCCAGCATCGGGGCGGCGTCCTACAATGAGCAGTTCTTC	CASIGAASYNEQFF
TRBV18	.	TRBJ2-1	.	TGTGCCAGCTCACCAATCGAGCAGCGCAACAATGAGCAGTTCTTC	CASSPIEQRNNEQFF
TRBV6-5	.	TRBJ1-1	.	TGTGCCAGCAGTTCCTCCTGGAGGCAGAACACTGAAGCTTTCTTT	CASSSSWRQNTEAFF
TRBV19	TRBD2	TRBJ2-2	.	TGTGCCAGTACCCGATCCCCGCTAGCGGATCTCACCGGGGAGCTGTTTTTT	CASTRSPLADLTGELFF
TRBV5-1	TRBD2	TRBJ2-7	.	TGCGCCAGCAGCTTGGAACTAGCGGGAGCAGGGGAGCAGTACTTC	CASSLELAGAGEQYF
TRBV7-3	.	TRBJ2-5	.	TGTGCCAGCAGCCCCCGGGCGCAAGAGACCCAGTACTTC	CASSPRAQETQYF
TRBV29-1	TRBD2	TRBJ2-3	.	TGCAGCGTCTTAGGGTTAGCGGGAGGAAGCACAGATACGCAGTATTTT	CSVLGLAGGSTDTQYF
TRBV28	.	TRBJ2-7	.	TGTGCCAGCAGTCCCCCCCAGTACGAGCAGTACTTC	CASSPPQYEQYF
TRBV9	TRBD1	TRBJ2-7	.	TGTGCCAGCAGCGTAGGGCGGGACAGGACCTACGAGCAGTACTTC	CASSVGRDRTYEQYF
TRBV5-6	.	TRBJ1-5	.	TGTGCCAGCAGCTTGGTAGGATGGAATCAGCCCCAGCATTTT	CASSLVGWNQPQHF
TRBV28	.	TRBJ2-7	.	TGTGCCAGCACCACCCCTGGGGGGTCCTACGAGCAGTACTTC	CASTTPGGSYEQYF
TRBV5-1	TRBD1	TRBJ2-5	.	TGCGCCAGCAGCTTTACAGGGGCGAAACAAGAGACCCAGTACTTC	CASSFTGAKQETQYF
TRBV10-3	.	TRBJ1-2	.	TGTGCCATCAGTGAGAAGATAGACGTGGATGTTAACTATGGCTACACCTTC	CAISEKIDVDVNYGYTF
TRBV28	.	TRBJ1-1	.	TGTGCCAGCAGCGAGCCGGCGAACACTGAAGCTTTCTTT	CASSEPANTEAFF
TRBV7-9	.	TRBJ1-5	.	TGTGCCAGCAGCTTAGGACAGTCTAGGTTGGGGCCCCAGCATTTT	CASSLGQSRLGPQHF
TRBV13	.	TRBJ1-1	.	TGTGCCAGCAGCTCGTTAGGGGGATCGACTGAAGCTTTCTTT	CASSSLGGSTEAFF
TRBV6-6	.	TRBJ2-7	few	TGTGCCAGCAGTTCCAGGGGTGTTGGCTACGAGCAGTACTTC	CASSSRGVGYEQYF
TRBV7-9	.	TRBJ2-7	.	TGTGCCAGCAGCTTAGGTCTTAGCGGATACGAGCAGTACTTC	CASSLGLSGYEQYF
TRBV18	.	TRBJ1-1	few	TGTGCCAGCTCACTCGATATGAACACTGAAGCTTTCTTT	CASSLDMNTEAFF
TRBV11-3	.	TRBJ2-7	.	TGTGCCAGCAGCGCGCAGGGAGGTCATGAGTACTTC	CASSAQGGHEYF
TRBV28	.	TRBJ2-2	.	TGTGCCAGCAGGACCGGGACCAACACCGGGGAGCTGTTTTTT	CASRTGTNTGELFF
TRBV6-5	.	TRBJ2-7	.	TGTGCCAGCAGTTACTCTGCGGGGTCCCCCTCCTACGAGCAGTACTTC	CASSYSAGSPSYEQYF
TRBV4-2	TRBD2	TRBJ2-2	once	TGTGCCAGCAGCCGCGGACTAGCGGGAGTAGTGAGCGGGGAGCTGTTTTTT	CASSRGLAGVVSGELFF
TRBV7-2	.	TRBJ2-7	.	TGTGCCAGCAGCTGGACGGCCGGCGCCTACGAGCAGTACTTC	CASSWTAGAYEQYF
TRBV25-1	.	TRBJ1-2	.	TGTGCCAGCAGGCCCGCGGGGCTATTCTATGGCTACACCTTC	CASRPAGLFYGYTF
TRBV18	.	TRBJ2-2	.	TGTGCCAGCTCAGCCACAGGGAGCGCCGGGGAGCTGTTTTTT	CASSATGSAGELFF
TRBV5-1	TRBD2	TRBJ2-1	once	TGCGCCAGCAGCTTGGGGGGAGGGAAGGGATACAATGAGCAGTTCTTC	CASSLGGGKGYNEQFF
TRBV9	TRBD1	TRBJ2-5	.	TGTGCCAGCAGCGTGAAGGGGGCAACTCAACAAGAGACCCAGTACTTC	CASSVKGATQQETQYF
TRBV5-1	.	TRBJ1-1	.	TGCGCCAGCAGCCTAATCCGAGTTGGTGAAGCTTTCTTT	CASSLIRVGEAFF
TRBV18	.	TRBJ2-3	.	TGTGCCAGCTCGCAGACCCGGACAGATACGCAGTATTTT	CASSQTRTDTQYF
TRBV9	.	TRBJ2-2	few	TGTGCCAGCAGCGTGAACACCGGGGAGCTGTTTTTT	CASSVNTGELFF
TRBV19	.	TRBJ2-2	.	TGTGCCAGTAGTATGTGGGATATCGGGGAGCTGTTTTTT	CASSMWDIGELFF
TRBV30	.	TRBJ2-7	once	TGTGCCTGGTCGAAGGGGGGTAGGTACGAGCAGTACTTC	CAWSKGGRYEQYF
TRBV11-2	TRBD1	TRBJ1-4	once	TGTGCCAGCAGCCCTAACTCAGGGGGGGGTGAAAAACTGTTTTTT	CASSPNSGGGEKLFF
TRBV6-1	.	TRBJ2-1	.	TGTGCCAGCATGTTGACGGTATACAATGAGCAGTTCTTC	CASMLTVYNEQFF
TRBV11-2	.	TRBJ1-1	.	TGTGCCAGCAGCCGCCGACAGGCGGAAGCTTTCTTT	CASSRRQAEAFF
TRBV7-2	.	TRBJ1-1	.	TGTGCCAGCAACGATCCCCAGAACACTGAAGCTTTCTTT	CASNDPQNTEAFF
TRBV15	.	TRBJ2-6	.	TGTGCCACCAGCAGAGATGTGCCAGGGACCTCTGGGGCCAACGTCCTGACTTTC	CATSRDVPGTSGANVLTF
TRBV19	.	TRBJ1-1	.	TGTGCCAGTAGTACGATGACAGGAAAGAACACTGAAGCTTTCTTT	CASSTMTGKNTEAFF
TRBV28	TRBD1	TRBJ2-1	.	TGTGCCAGCAAGCTCCGGGACAGCGACCTACGCGGGCAGTTCTTC	CASKLRDSDLRGQFF
TRBV7-6	.	TRBJ2-2	.	TGTGCCAGCAGCCCCGTGGGCGGGGTAATCGCCGGGGAGCTGTTTTTT	CASSPVGGVIAGELFF
TRBV19	TRBD2	TRBJ2-3	.	TGTGCCAGTAGCGTGGTGCTGTCGGGACCTCTAGCGGGAGATTTAGATACGCAGTATTTT	CASSVVLSGPLAGDLDTQYF
TRBV7-2	.	TRBJ2-1	.	TGTGCCAGCAGCTTAGGCGGGACCAATGAGCAGTTCTTC	CASSLGGTNEQFF